The present T cell receptor (beta chain) was sequenced within a study of T cell repertoires in cytomegalovirus infection. The wider study: Matching HLA type and CMV infection were both indicated by public TCR beta signatures. Study-wide findings and caveats: Using cumulative public TCR beta family frequency, the authors identified those who carried CMV together with the relevant HLA.

This CDR3 has 11 amino acids. V dropped 6 bases and J dropped 8 bases, with 10 bases sitting between them. Note on this clonotype: Its antigen is unknown.

A single record per CDR3 protein comes from TCRdb applying MiXCR to the reads. This table holds about 830,000 distinct CDR3 sequences, around a third found once. This TCR derives from a human donor in good health (CMV status not recorded). Some clones in this sample may be carry-over from other donors' samples. The chain links TRBV12-3 or TRBV12-4 to TRBJ1-2, with D possibly being TRBD1 (5 bases). Sequenced material: cultured CD8+ T cells from PBMCs, taken from culture after CMV antigen stimulation. This CDR3 is CASRLTGGYTF. The CDR3 nucleotides read TGTGCCAGCAGACTAACAGGAGGCTACACCTTC.